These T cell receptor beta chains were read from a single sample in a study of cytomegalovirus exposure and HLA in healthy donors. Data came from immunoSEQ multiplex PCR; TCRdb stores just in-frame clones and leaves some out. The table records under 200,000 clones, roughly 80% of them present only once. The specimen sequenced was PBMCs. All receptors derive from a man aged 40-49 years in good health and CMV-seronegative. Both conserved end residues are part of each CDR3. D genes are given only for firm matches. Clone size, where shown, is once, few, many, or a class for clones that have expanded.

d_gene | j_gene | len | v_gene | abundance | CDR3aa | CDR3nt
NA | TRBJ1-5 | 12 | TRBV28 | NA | CASSFTHQPQHF | TGTGCCAGCAGTTTTACTCATCAGCCCCAGCATTTT
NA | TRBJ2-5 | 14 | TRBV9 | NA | CASSVGVGGETQYF | TGTGCCAGCAGCGTAGGAGTCGGGGGAGAGACCCAGTACTTC
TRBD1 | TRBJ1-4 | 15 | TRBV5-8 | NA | CASSFHGTGGEKLFF | TGTGCCAGCAGCTTTCACGGGACAGGGGGGGAAAAACTGTTTTTT
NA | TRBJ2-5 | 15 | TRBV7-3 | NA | CASSLSPGGGETQYF | TGTGCCAGCAGCTTAAGTCCAGGGGGAGGAGAGACCCAGTACTTC
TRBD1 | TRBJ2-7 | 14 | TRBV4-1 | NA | CASSQGRGLYEQYF | TGCGCCAGCAGCCAAGGCAGGGGGCTGTACGAGCAGTACTTC
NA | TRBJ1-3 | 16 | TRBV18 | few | CASSPGQTHSGNTIYF | TGTGCCAGCTCACCCGGACAGACCCACTCTGGAAACACCATATATTTT
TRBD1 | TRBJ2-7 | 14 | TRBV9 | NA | CASSADRGSYEQYF | TGTGCCAGCAGCGCAGACAGGGGCAGTTACGAGCAGTACTTC
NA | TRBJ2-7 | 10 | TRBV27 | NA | CASPEREQYF | TGTGCCAGCCCCGAGCGCGAGCAGTACTTC
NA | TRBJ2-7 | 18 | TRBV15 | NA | CATSRDFFGRGASYEQYF | TGCGCCACCAGCAGAGATTTTTTTGGGAGGGGGGCCTCCTACGAGCAGTACTTC
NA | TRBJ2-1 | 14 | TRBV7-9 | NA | CASRGGSSYNEQFF | TGTGCCAGCAGAGGAGGGTCATCCTACAATGAGCAGTTCTTC
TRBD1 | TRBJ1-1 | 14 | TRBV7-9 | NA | CASSLTGGNTEAFF | TGTGCCAGCAGCTTAACAGGGGGGAACACTGAAGCTTTCTTT
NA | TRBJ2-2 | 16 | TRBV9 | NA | CASSVVMSGNAGELFF | TGTGCCAGCAGCGTAGTCATGTCCGGGAATGCCGGGGAGCTGTTTTTT
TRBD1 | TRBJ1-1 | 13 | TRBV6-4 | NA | CASSETGLAEAFF | TGTGCCAGCAGTGAGACAGGGCTCGCTGAAGCTTTCTTT
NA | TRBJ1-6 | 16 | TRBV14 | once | CASSQSLARGYSPLHF | TGTGCCAGCAGCCAAAGCCTCGCTAGGGGTTATTCACCCCTCCACTTT
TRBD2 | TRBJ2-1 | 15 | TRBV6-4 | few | CASRASGGSYNEQFF | TGTGCCAGCAGAGCTAGCGGGGGATCCTACAATGAGCAGTTCTTC
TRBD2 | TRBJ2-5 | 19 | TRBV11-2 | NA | CASSLVSGSSGGLRETQYF | TGTGCCAGCAGCTTAGTTTCCGGTAGTAGCGGGGGGTTAAGAGAGACCCAGTACTTC
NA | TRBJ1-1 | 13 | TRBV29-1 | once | CSVVVGARTEAFF | TGCAGCGTTGTGGTGGGCGCGAGAACTGAAGCTTTCTTT
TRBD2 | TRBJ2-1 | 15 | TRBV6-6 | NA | CASRPGTSGDNEQFF | TGTGCCAGCAGACCGGGGACTAGCGGGGACAATGAGCAGTTCTTC
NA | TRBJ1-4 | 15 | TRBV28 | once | CASSFSGDYNEKLFF | TGTGCCAGCAGTTTTTCAGGGGACTATAATGAAAAACTGTTTTTT
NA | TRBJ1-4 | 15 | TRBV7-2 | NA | CASSSYGLQDEKLFF | TGTGCCAGCAGCTCCTACGGATTACAGGATGAAAAACTGTTTTTT
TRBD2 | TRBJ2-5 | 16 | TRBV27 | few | CASSSGLAGGQETQYF | TGTGCCAGCAGTTCCGGACTAGCGGGGGGGCAAGAGACCCAGTACTTC
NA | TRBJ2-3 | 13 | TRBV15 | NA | CATSSGHTDTQYF | TGTGCCACCAGCTCAGGGCACACAGATACGCAGTATTTT
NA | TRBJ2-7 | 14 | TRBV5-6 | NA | CASSLGTSSYEQYF | TGTGCCAGCAGCTTGGGCACAAGCTCCTACGAGCAGTACTTC
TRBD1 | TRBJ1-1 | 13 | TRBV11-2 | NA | CASSYGQGLEAFF | TGTGCCAGCAGCTATGGACAGGGACTTGAAGCTTTCTTT
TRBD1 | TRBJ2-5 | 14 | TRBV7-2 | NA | CASSRGQIRETQYF | TGTGCCAGCAGCCGGGGACAGATAAGGGAGACCCAGTACTTC
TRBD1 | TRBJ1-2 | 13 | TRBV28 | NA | CASSPDRGYGYTF | TGTGCCAGCAGCCCGGACAGGGGCTATGGCTACACCTTC
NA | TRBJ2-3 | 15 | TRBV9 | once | CASGWGNSASDTQYF | TGTGCCAGTGGGTGGGGCAATTCGGCGTCAGATACGCAGTATTTT
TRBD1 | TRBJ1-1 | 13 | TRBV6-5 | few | CASSDRGDTEAFF | TGTGCCAGCAGTGACAGGGGTGACACTGAAGCTTTCTTT
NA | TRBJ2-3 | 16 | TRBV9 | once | CASSVGRSGGSDTQYF | TGTGCCAGCAGCGTAGGACGGTCGGGGGGCTCAGATACGCAGTATTTT
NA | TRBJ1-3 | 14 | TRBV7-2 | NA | CASSPRGSGNTIYF | TGTGCCAGCAGCCCCCGGGGCTCTGGAAACACCATATATTTT
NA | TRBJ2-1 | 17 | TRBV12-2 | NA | CASRRLLAGGRYNEQFF | TGTGCAAGTCGTCGGCTACTAGCGGGGGGCCGCTACAATGAGCAGTTCTTC
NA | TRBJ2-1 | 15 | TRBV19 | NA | CASSNGWGRVNEQFF | TGTGCCAGTAGTAATGGATGGGGCAGGGTGAATGAGCAGTTCTTC
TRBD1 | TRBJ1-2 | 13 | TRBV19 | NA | CASTTGQVYGYTF | TGTGCCAGTACCACAGGACAGGTCTATGGCTACACCTTC
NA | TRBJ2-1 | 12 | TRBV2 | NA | CASSEQDTEQFF | TGTGCCAGCAGTGAACAGGATACTGAGCAGTTCTTC
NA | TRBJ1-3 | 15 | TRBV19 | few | CASSRGRFAGNTIYF | TGTGCCAGTAGTCGTGGCCGCTTTGCAGGAAACACCATATATTTT
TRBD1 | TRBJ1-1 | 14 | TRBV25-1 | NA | CASSGTGSPTEAFF | TGTGCCAGCAGTGGGACAGGGTCCCCGACTGAAGCTTTCTTT
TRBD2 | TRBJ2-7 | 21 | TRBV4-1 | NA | CASSQETSGDLHQFFPYEQYF | TGCGCCAGCAGCCAAGAGACTAGCGGGGACCTGCATCAGTTTTTTCCCTACGAGCAGTACTTC
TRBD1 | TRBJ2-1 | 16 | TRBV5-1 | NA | CASSPGDRGSYNEQFF | TGCGCCAGCAGCCCGGGCGACAGGGGGTCCTACAATGAGCAGTTCTTC